A selection of T cell receptor beta chains follows, all from one sample in a study of blood T cell repertoires in COVID-19. Here immunoSEQ multiplex PCR was the method, and the copy in TCRdb shows in-frame clones only, minus some. Of fewer than 250,000 clones in the sample, roughly 87% were seen once. The sequencing input was PBMCs or T cells enriched from blood (not recorded which). Source of these receptors: a man younger than 45 in a cohort exposed to, infected with or recovered from COVID-19 (not recorded which). Each CDR3 is given with its conserved first and last residue. The D gene is left open where the match is weak. Expanded clones get a size class; other rows say once, few or many, or leave the size out.

abundance: few
v_gene: TRBV2
j_gene: TRBJ1-1
d_gene: .
CDR3aa: CASRAEQGRDTEAFF

abundance: .
v_gene: TRBV28
j_gene: TRBJ1-1
d_gene: .
CDR3aa: CARPGGSTEAFF

abundance: few
v_gene: TRBV14
j_gene: TRBJ2-2
d_gene: .
CDR3aa: CASSPTGLGGELFF

abundance: .
v_gene: TRBV9
j_gene: TRBJ2-1
d_gene: TRBD2
CDR3aa: CASSDSGRAGEQFF

abundance: .
v_gene: TRBV27
j_gene: TRBJ1-4
d_gene: .
CDR3aa: CASSLSYRLNEKLFF

abundance: .
v_gene: TRBV6-5
j_gene: TRBJ2-7
d_gene: .
CDR3aa: CASSYSRRDLSYEQYF

abundance: .
v_gene: TRBV5-1
j_gene: TRBJ2-1
d_gene: TRBD2
CDR3aa: CASSSGGLSLAGDNEQFF

abundance: .
v_gene: TRBV27
j_gene: TRBJ1-6
d_gene: TRBD1
CDR3aa: CASRTGGSNSPLHF

abundance: .
v_gene: TRBV2
j_gene: TRBJ1-2
d_gene: .
CDR3aa: CASTDSSGYGYTF

abundance: few
v_gene: TRBV5-4
j_gene: TRBJ1-3
d_gene: TRBD1
CDR3aa: CASSLKGASGNTIYF

abundance: .
v_gene: TRBV5-1
j_gene: TRBJ2-7
d_gene: .
CDR3aa: CASSPEGTFYEQYF

abundance: .
v_gene: TRBV6-5
j_gene: TRBJ2-7
d_gene: TRBD1
CDR3aa: CASIKDRASSYEQYF

abundance: .
v_gene: TRBV5-5
j_gene: TRBJ2-2
d_gene: .
CDR3aa: CASSVTGSGELFF

abundance: .
v_gene: TRBV19
j_gene: TRBJ1-1
d_gene: .
CDR3aa: CASSIPRPPRGTEAFF